This TCR beta chain was obtained from a study of cytomegalovirus exposure and HLA in healthy donors. Study context: An early data release held some 85 million unique TCRs from HLA-typed donors. Study results and caveats: Sequencing depth roughly uniform across donors was assumed in presence/absence analyses. Cytomegalovirus status was reportedly diagnosed by the classifier with high specificity and sensitivity. The study flagged roughly 150 TCR beta chains as cytomegalovirus-associated.

On this clone itself: Its cognate antigen is unknown.

The germline V gene has CDR1 MNHEY and CDR2 SVGAGI. V lost 6 bases to trimming and J lost 4 bases; unmatched junction nucleotides: 11. This CDR3 spans 15 amino acids. The PCR was carried out with 60 Vbeta primers and 13 Jbeta primers. Only in-frame clones appear in the TCRdb table, and some are missing; sequencing was by immunoSEQ multiplex PCR. Its table records approximately 45,000 clones. What was sequenced was PBMCs. The clonotype was recovered from a male donor in good health and CMV-seronegative. The chain has TRBV6-5 and TRBJ1-2; 7 bases are a match to TRBD1. The CDR3 region has the DNA TGTGCCAGCAGGAAAACAGGGGCGGGAGGCTATGGCTACACCTTC. This sequence encodes CASRKTGAGGYGYTF.